The entry below gives a single TCR beta chain sequence along with its context. Its antigen remains unknown. This specimen belongs to a study of T cell responses to AZD1222 COVID-19 vaccine. General observations from the study: Spike-wide coverage was observed for vaccine-associated CD4 TCRs, with dominant responses at 160-218 and 743-854. Clonal diversity may have been underestimated, and the donors were mostly white British, with more females than males.

CDR1 and CDR2 from the germline V gene are GTSNPN and SVGIG (reference sequence). With 4 bases removed from V and 5 bases from J, the gap between germline ends came to 8 bases. The CDR3 sequence is 12 residues long. The repertoire was sequenced with immunoSEQ multiplex PCR; TCRdb's copy has only in-frame clones and lacks some. The table shows roughly 96,000 clones, with approximately 87% occurring only once. The rearrangement links TRBV30 to TRBJ2-2; D is unresolved. The sequence derives from an adult in good health. The material sequenced was peripheral blood, taken on day 0 of AZD1222 vaccination. CDR3 nucleotide sequence: TGTGCCTGGATCCGGAATACCGGGGAGCTGTTTTTT. Translating it yields CAWIRNTGELFF.